The 14 T cell receptor beta chains presented below share a single source sample, sequenced in a study of spatial heterogeneity in lung cancer. Findings of the study overall: It was found that expanded intratumoral alpha and beta TCR counts tracked tumor mutation counts.

Time point denoted: sample taken at primary tumor resection. Their antigen targets remain unknown. TCRdb reanalysed the 5' RACE reads using MiXCR and keeps one entry per CDR3 protein. In the table there are about 100,000 distinct CDR3 sequences, around 4.8% of which are singletons. Source: lung tumor tissue, taken at surgery. These receptors were taken from a male donor with early-stage non-small cell lung cancer.

The sample holds many counts of this clonotype. The chain uses TRBV5-5 and TRBJ1-6; D remains ambiguous. Germline lookup yields CDR1 SGHKS and CDR2 YYEKEE (reference sequence). V was clipped by 3 bases and J by 7 bases, with 14 bases between them. There are 15 residues in the CDR3. CDR3 in DNA: TGTGCCAGCAGCTCGGCCGGAGGGAGGAATTCACCCCTCCACTTT. This sequence encodes CASSSAGGRNSPLHF. Full variable domain (missing parts from reference TRBV5-5 and TRBJ1-6): DAGVTQSPTHLIKTRGQQVTLRCSPISGHKSVSWYQQVLGQGPQFIFQYYEKEERGRGNFPDRFSARQFPNYSSELNVNALLLGDSALYLCASSSAGGRNSPLHFGNGTRLTVT.

Many counts were recorded for this clonotype. The chain combines TRBV21-1 with TRBJ2-2; TRBD1 was called by the table and not checked on the DNA. TRBV21-1 is designated a pseudogene. The CDR3 spans 17 residues. The CDR3 loop reads CASSRGHPAWTTGELFF. The CDR3, as DNA: TGTGCCAGCAGCAGGGGCCACCCTGCGTGGACCACCGGGGAGCTGTTTTTT.

This clonotype was observed at least ten times. CDR3 sequence reads: CATRGTGGGEQFF. In DNA form, the CDR3 reads TGTGCCACCAGAGGGACAGGGGGGGGTGAGCAGTTCTTC. The chain links TRBV6-1 to TRBJ2-1; 11 bases agree with TRBD1. With 10 bases clipped from V and 9 bases from J, the junction kept 8 bases outside the gene matches. Per germline, CDR1 MNHNS and CDR2 SASEGT. The CDR3 consists of 13 residues.

There are many counts of this clonotype. This chain links TRBV18 with TRBJ1-2; 8 bases are a match to TRBD1. The CDR3 is 14 amino acids. The trim removed 4 bases at V and 8 bases at J, leaving 9 bases unmatched. Looked up from germline, CDR1 is KGHSH and CDR2 is LQKENI. The CDR3 DNA sequence: TGTGCCAGCTCACTCCTGGACAGGGACGAGGGCTACACCTTC. This codes for CASSLLDRDEGYTF.

This chain joins TRBV6-5 and TRBJ1-6; TRBD1 is a possible D gene (6 bases). This CDR3 has 15 amino acids. In germline, CDR1 is MNHEY, CDR2 SVGAGI. V lost 5 bases, J lost 8 bases, and 16 bases lay in between. DNA of the CDR3: TGTGCCAGCAGTACACAGGGTGGTTATGATTCACCCCTCCACTTT. Encoded protein: CASSTQGGYDSPLHF.

This clonotype was counted at least ten times. The chain uses TRBV6-1 and TRBJ1-2; D is uncertain. The V gene lost 1 base and the J gene lost 8 bases, with 11 bases spanning the gap. The CDR3 spans 13 residues. The germline V gene has CDR1 MNHNS and CDR2 SASEGT. In DNA form, the CDR3 reads TGTGCCAGCAGTGAAGGGGGATATTTAGGCTACACCTTC. Translated: CASSEGGYLGYTF.

This clonotype was recorded many times. J is TRBJ1-1 and V is TRBV29-1; D is uncertain. In germline, CDR1 is SQVTM, CDR2 ANQGSEA. There are 15 residues in the CDR3. V was shortened by 0 bases and J by 5 bases, with 16 bases between the two germline ends. CDR3 loop: CSVEDERGAWTEAFF. CDR3 nucleotides: TGCAGCGTTGAAGACGAGCGGGGAGCGTGGACTGAAGCTTTCTTT.

This CDR3 is CSGVGNYNEQFF. The DNA for the CDR3 is TGCAGTGGGGTAGGAAACTACAATGAGCAGTTCTTC. The rearrangement links TRBV29-1 to TRBJ2-1; D ambiguous. Per the germline V gene, CDR1 is SQVTM and CDR2 is ANQGSEA. This CDR3 is built from 12 residues.

The chain joins TRBV4-1 to TRBJ2-7, with D maybe TRBD1 (6 bases). Germline values: CDR1 MGHRA, CDR2 YSYEKL. V was cut by 0 bases and J by 2 bases, with 17 bases left in between. CDR3 length: 17 residues. The CDR3 DNA follows: TGCGCCAGCAGCCAAGATTGGGCTGGGACACTTACCTACGAGCAGTACTTC. The encoded protein is CASSQDWAGTLTYEQYF.

The V gene is TRBV30, the J gene TRBJ1-2; D is possibly TRBD1 (5 bases). V lost 1 base to trimming and J lost 8 bases, with 17 bases between them. In germline, CDR1 is GTSNPN, CDR2 SVGIG (reference sequence). CDR3 length equals 14 residues. CDR3 protein: CAWSGLLYGDGYTF. Written as DNA, the CDR3 is TGTGCCTGGAGTGGTTTATTGTATGGGGACGGCTACACCTTC.

The chain employs TRBV6-2 or TRBV6-3 and TRBJ2-3, with D unresolved. The CDR3 runs to 13 residues. The V gene lost 1 base and the J gene lost 7 bases, with 9 bases spanning the gap. In germline, CDR1 is MNHEY, CDR2 SVGEGT. The CDR3 spells CASSYYVVNTQYF. Here the CDR3 DNA reads TGTGCCAGCAGTTACTACGTGGTGAATACGCAGTATTTT.

The DNA for the CDR3 is TGTGCCAGCAAAACGCGGGGGAGCGGGAGCACAGATACGCAGTATTTT. It codes for CASKTRGSGSTDTQYF. The rearrangement joins TRBV7-8 to TRBJ2-3, with TRBD2 matching 7 bases. The ends lost 7 bases at V and 0 bases at J; junction bases unmatched: 10. In germline, CDR1 is SGHVS, CDR2 FQNEAQ. The CDR3 extends over 16 amino acids.

This clonotype was observed many times. The V call is TRBV10-3, the J call TRBJ2-7; 10 nucleotides align to TRBD2. Trimming cost V 5 bases and J 5 bases; bases outside gene matches: 6. The CDR3 spans 14 residues. Germline V gene lookup returns CDR1 ENHRY and CDR2 SYGVKD. The CDR3: CAISPGTSVNEQYF. CDR3 sequence (DNA): TGTGCCATCAGTCCGGGGACTAGCGTAAACGAGCAGTACTTC.

This clonotype turned up a few times. The CDR3 sequence is CASSQDRRTRGNEQFF. CDR3 sequence (DNA): TGCGCCAGCAGCCAAGACCGTCGGACGAGGGGCAATGAGCAGTTCTTC. The chain employs TRBV4-1 and TRBJ2-1, with D perhaps matching TRBD1 or TRBD2 (5 bases each). Germline V gene data show CDR1 as MGHRA and CDR2 as YSYEKL. This CDR3 region has 16 residues. The V gene lost 0 bases and the J gene lost 6 bases, with 15 bases spanning the gap.